Listed below are T cell receptor beta chains from one sample, sequenced in a study of prognosis after radiotherapy for stage I lung cancer. A single record per CDR3 protein comes from TCRdb applying MiXCR to the multiplex PCR reads. The sample has more than 9,500 distinct CDR3 sequences, over 35% seen once; the top ten hold about 50%. Material: PBMCs, obtained before or after stereotactic body radiation therapy (not recorded which). The receptors stem from a donor over 45 with non-small cell lung cancer. The CDR3 runs from the conserved cysteine through the conserved F or W.

j_call: TRBJ1-4; v_call: TRBV5-1; cdr3_aa: CASSPQGAANEKLFF
j_call: TRBJ2-5; v_call: TRBV14; cdr3_aa: CASSQGFSRGPLETQYF
j_call: TRBJ2-1; v_call: TRBV4-2; cdr3_aa: CASSQDGLAGDGSYNEQFF
j_call: TRBJ2-2; v_call: TRBV10-3; cdr3_aa: CAISDTGAGGTGELFF
j_call: TRBJ2-3; v_call: TRBV29-1; cdr3_aa: CSVSGGQGDTQYF
j_call: TRBJ1-5; v_call: TRBV14; cdr3_aa: CASRGRVARYSNQPQHF
j_call: TRBJ2-3; v_call: TRBV11-2; cdr3_aa: CASSLTTDTQYF
j_call: TRBJ2-1; v_call: TRBV27; cdr3_aa: CASSLYNEQFF
j_call: TRBJ2-1; v_call: TRBV5-1; cdr3_aa: CASSGGVVGDKPQFF
j_call: TRBJ2-2; v_call: TRBV6-1; cdr3_aa: CASSEVVSRAGELFF
j_call: TRBJ2-7; v_call: TRBV6-1; cdr3_aa: CASGAGSSYEQYF
j_call: TRBJ1-5; v_call: TRBV6-1; cdr3_aa: CASSAGVNQPQHF
j_call: TRBJ2-1; v_call: TRBV9; cdr3_aa: CASSVEGFNEQFF
j_call: TRBJ2-2; v_call: TRBV6-2/TRBV6-3; cdr3_aa: CASSQLGTGELFF
j_call: TRBJ1-1; v_call: TRBV6-2/TRBV6-3; cdr3_aa: CASSCSGEVGTEAFF
j_call: TRBJ2-5; v_call: TRBV20-1; cdr3_aa: CSARDTGTSLIHQYF
j_call: TRBJ2-6; v_call: TRBV29-1; cdr3_aa: CSLKKGTVPRLSSGANVLTF
j_call: TRBJ1-6; v_call: TRBV28; cdr3_aa: CASRPTGSNSPLHF
j_call: TRBJ1-3; v_call: TRBV6-5; cdr3_aa: CASSYSAGNTIYF
j_call: TRBJ2-1; v_call: TRBV4-1; cdr3_aa: CASSQGTSGRAGFF
j_call: TRBJ2-1; v_call: TRBV24-1; cdr3_aa: CATSDSGQGNEQFF
j_call: TRBJ1-2; v_call: TRBV6-9; cdr3_aa: CASSYSKGSYGYTF